The rows below give T cell receptor beta chains drawn from one sample of a study of technical replicates of blood from a handful of donors. TCRdb's copy holds only in-frame clones and misses some; the assay was immunoSEQ multiplex PCR. The sample contains around 95,000 clones, approximately 94% of which appear only once. The sequencing sample was made of T cells isolated from PBMCs. These receptors all stem from a human donor in good health. CDR3s include the opening cysteine and the closing phenylalanine or tryptophan. D genes are given only for firm matches. Expanded clones get a size class; other rows say once, few or many, or leave the size out.

>TRBV7-9|NA|TRBJ2-3|TRBD2
TGTGCCAGCAGCCAAGCGGGAGGAGGAGATACGCAGTATTTT
CASSQAGGGDTQYF
>TRBV11-2|NA|TRBJ2-5|TRBD1
TGTGCCAGCAGCTCGGGGGACAGGGGGATGGTCGGAGAGACCCAGTACTTC
CASSSGDRGMVGETQYF
>TRBV7-9|few|TRBJ1-1|NA
TGTGCCAGCAGCTTAGAGGGGGTGAACACTGAAGCTTTCTTT
CASSLEGVNTEAFF
>TRBV7-9|NA|TRBJ2-7|NA
TGTGCCAGCAGCTGGACAGGGTTGGCGGGGGACGAGCAGTACTTC
CASSWTGLAGDEQYF
>TRBV18|NA|TRBJ1-1|NA
TGTGCCAGCTTACTTCGACTCGACACTGAAGCTTTCTTT
CASLLRLDTEAFF
>TRBV7-8|once|TRBJ2-5|TRBD2
TGTGCCAGCAGCTTCCGACTAGCGGGGGATAACCAAGAGACCCAGTACTTC
CASSFRLAGDNQETQYF
>TRBV11-1|NA|TRBJ2-1|TRBD1
TGTGCCAGCAGCTCAGACAGGGTGAACTACAATGAGCAGTTCTTC
CASSSDRVNYNEQFF
>TRBV2|NA|TRBJ1-4|NA
TGTGCCAGCAGTGGGAAGGGGTTCGAAATAGGTGAAAAACTGTTTTTT
CASSGKGFEIGEKLFF
>TRBV7-9|NA|TRBJ1-5|NA
TGTGCCAGCAGCTTAGGATCTGGGGGCAGCCCCGTGAGGCAGCCCCAGCATTTT
CASSLGSGGSPVRQPQHF
>TRBV7-2|NA|TRBJ1-2|TRBD1
TGTGCCAGCAGCACATTTTGGACAGGGGATGGCTACACCTTC
CASSTFWTGDGYTF
>TRBV2|NA|TRBJ1-6|NA
TGTGCCAGCGGAGGGCCGTACTTAGGGAGCTCCTATAATTCACCCCTCCACTTT
CASGGPYLGSSYNSPLHF
>TRBV27|NA|TRBJ1-1|NA
TGTGCCAGCAGTTTTGGCCCGAACACTGAAGCTTTCTTT
CASSFGPNTEAFF
>TRBV4-1|once|TRBJ2-5|TRBD2
TGCGCCAGCAGCCTCACTAGCGGGGACTCTTCGGAGACCCAGTACTTC
CASSLTSGDSSETQYF
>TRBV7-6|NA|TRBJ2-3|NA
TGTGCCAGCGCAGGGTCCTGGGGTCAGGACACAGATACGCAGTATTTT
CASAGSWGQDTDTQYF
>TRBV7-3|NA|TRBJ1-1|NA
TGTGCCAGCAGCCCAGGGGTAGGTGAAGCTTTCTTT
CASSPGVGEAFF
>TRBV27|NA|TRBJ1-3|TRBD1
TGTGCCAGCAGTTGGACAGGTTCTGGAAACACCATATATTTT
CASSWTGSGNTIYF
>TRBV4-1|few|TRBJ1-3|TRBD1
TGCGCCAGCAGCCAAGAGGGGACAGGGGGAAACACCATATATTTT
CASSQEGTGGNTIYF
>TRBV5-6|NA|TRBJ1-5|NA
TGTGCCAGCAGCGACAGGACAGCAGATCAGCCCCAGCATTTT
CASSDRTADQPQHF
>TRBV19|NA|TRBJ2-7|TRBD2
TGTGCCAGTAGTTTGGCGGGAGATTTTTACGAGCAGTACTTC
CASSLAGDFYEQYF
>TRBV7-6|NA|TRBJ2-7|TRBD1
TGTGCCAGCAGCCCGAGCCCGACAGGGATGGAGTACGAGCAGTACTTC
CASSPSPTGMEYEQYF
>TRBV9|NA|TRBJ1-3|NA
TGTGCCAGCAGCGTAGAAGAAAGAAGGACTCCTGGAAACACCATATATTTT
CASSVEERRTPGNTIYF
>TRBV27|NA|TRBJ2-1|TRBD2
TGTGCCAGCAGTTTCCCGTCACTAGCGGGGGGGGCTAATGAGCAGTTCTTC
CASSFPSLAGGANEQFF
>TRBV5-1|NA|TRBJ2-7|NA
TGCGCCAGCAGCTCGCAGGGGAGCGAGCAGTACTTC
CASSSQGSEQYF
>TRBV18|NA|TRBJ1-4|NA
TGTGCCAGCTCACCAGGCAGGGTCGGTGAAAAACTGTTTTTT
CASSPGRVGEKLFF
>TRBV4-2|NA|TRBJ1-2|NA
TGTGCCAGCAGCCAAGAAGCCCTGGCTAACTATGGCTACACCTTC
CASSQEALANYGYTF
>TRBV4-1|NA|TRBJ2-1|TRBD2
TGCGCCAGCAGCCCCATGGCACTAGCGGGGGTAAATGAGCAGTTCTTC
CASSPMALAGVNEQFF
>TRBV28|NA|TRBJ2-7|NA
TGTGCCAGCAGACAACAGGATCTCACCTCCTACGAGCAGTACTTC
CASRQQDLTSYEQYF
>TRBV2|NA|TRBJ1-1|NA
TGTGCCAGCCGGCAGGGCCTACTGAACACTGAAGCTTTCTTT
CASRQGLLNTEAFF
>TRBV28|NA|TRBJ1-5|NA
TGTGCCAGCAGCCGGGGGGACAATTATCAGCCCCAGCATTTT
CASSRGDNYQPQHF
>TRBV29-1|NA|TRBJ1-2|NA
TGCAGCGTTGAAGATCAGTACAGAAAACAGATCGGCTCTAACTATGGCTACACCTTC
CSVEDQYRKQIGSNYGYTF
>TRBV6-5|once|TRBJ1-6|TRBD1
TGTGCCAGCAGCCACCACAGGGGGAATTCACCCCTCCACTTT
CASSHHRGNSPLHF
>TRBV19|NA|TRBJ2-2|NA
TGTGCCAGCAAAAGCGAATACCAGAACACCGGGGAGCTGTTTTTT
CASKSEYQNTGELFF
>TRBV5-6|NA|TRBJ1-3|TRBD1
TGTGCCAGCAGTCACGACAGGGTAGTTGGAAACACCATATATTTT
CASSHDRVVGNTIYF
>TRBV9|NA|TRBJ2-3|NA
TGTGCCAGCTCCCCCCCGGGGACTAGCACAGATACGCAGTATTTT
CASSPPGTSTDTQYF
>TRBV2|NA|TRBJ2-1|TRBD2
TGTGCCAGCAGTAGAAGCGGGAGACACAATGAGCAGTTCTTC
CASSRSGRHNEQFF
>TRBV4-1|NA|TRBJ2-7|NA
TGCGCCAGCAGCCCACCGGGGACTTCCCGCTCCTACGAGCAGTACTTC
CASSPPGTSRSYEQYF
>TRBV27|NA|TRBJ2-1|TRBD1
TGTGCCAGCAGTTCGGTGACAGGGTCCTACAATGAGCAGTTCTTC
CASSSVTGSYNEQFF
>TRBV6-1|NA|TRBJ1-4|NA
TGTGCCAGCAGATCCTTGACAGCAACTAATGAAAAACTGTTTTTT
CASRSLTATNEKLFF
>TRBV29-1|NA|TRBJ2-1|TRBD2
TGCAGCGTTGCACTAGCGGGAGGGCCGCATGAGCAGTTCTTC
CSVALAGGPHEQFF
>TRBV7-9|NA|TRBJ2-5|NA
TGTGCCAGCAGTGAGGGCGTAGAGACCCAGTACTTC
CASSEGVETQYF
>TRBV11-3|NA|TRBJ2-1|TRBD2
TGTGCCAGCAGCAAGGAGGGACTAGCGGGAGCAAATGAGCAGTTCTTC
CASSKEGLAGANEQFF
>TRBV10-2|NA|TRBJ2-7|NA
TGCGCCAGCGTAGACAGGTTCCGCGGGGAGCAGTACTTC
CASVDRFRGEQYF